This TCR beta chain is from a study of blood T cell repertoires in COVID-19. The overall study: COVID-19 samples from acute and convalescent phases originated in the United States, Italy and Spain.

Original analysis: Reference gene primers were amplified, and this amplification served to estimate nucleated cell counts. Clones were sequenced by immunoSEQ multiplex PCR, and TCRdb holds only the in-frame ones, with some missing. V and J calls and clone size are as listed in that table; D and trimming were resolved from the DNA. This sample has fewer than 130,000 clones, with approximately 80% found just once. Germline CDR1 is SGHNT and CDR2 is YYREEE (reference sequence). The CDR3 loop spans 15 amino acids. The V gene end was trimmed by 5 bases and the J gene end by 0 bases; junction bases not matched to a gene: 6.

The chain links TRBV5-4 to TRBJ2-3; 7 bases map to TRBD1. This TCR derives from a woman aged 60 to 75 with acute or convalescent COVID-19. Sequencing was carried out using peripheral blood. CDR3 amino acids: CASRGDSLSTDTQYF. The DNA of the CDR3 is TGTGCCAGCAGAGGGGACAGTCTGAGCACAGATACGCAGTATTTT.